These 25 T cell receptor beta chains originate from one sample sequenced in a study of CD8 T cells in acute hepatitis C reinfection. This table comes from immunoSEQ multiplex PCR, and its TCRdb copy is limited to in-frame clones, with some not included. The table records approximately 41,000 clones, about 86% of them present only once. The time point is: naive CD8 control sorted from an acute-time-point sample. The source material was naive CD8+ T cells from PBMCs. Every receptor here comes from a man aged 25 to 40 with chronic hepatitis C.

The CDR3 loop reads CASSLLGGATEAFF. CDR3 bases: TGTGCCAGCAGCTTATTAGGGGGGGCGACTGAAGCTTTCTTT. This chain uses TRBV7-3 with TRBJ1-1, with D perhaps matching TRBD1 (6 bases). Trimming shortened V by 2 bases and J by 5 bases, and 12 bases separated the two germline ends. From germline, CDR1 is SGHTA and CDR2 FQGTGA. The CDR3 has 14 amino acids.

The gene calls are TRBV11-2 and TRBJ2-4; the match to TRBD2 covers 9 bases. The CDR3 spans 16 residues. CDR1 is SGHAT and CDR2 is FQNNGV in the germline V gene. Germline trimming cut 6 bases from V and 3 bases from J; bases unmatched to any gene: 9. CDR3 nucleotides: TGTGCCAGCAGTACCATAGCGGGGGACCTCAAAAACATTCAGTACTTC. It specifies CASSTIAGDLKNIQYF.

V and J are TRBV29-1 and TRBJ2-7; D is unclear. The V end lost 4 bases, the J end lost 0 bases, and 4 bases lay between the germline ends. Looked up from germline, CDR1 is SQVTM and CDR2 is ANQGSEA. There are 11 residues in the CDR3. CDR3 residues: CSVATSYEQYF. CDR3 nucleotide sequence: TGCAGCGTTGCCACCTCCTACGAGCAGTACTTC.

This clone has a single count. The genes are TRBV10-3 and TRBJ2-1, with 7 nucleotides matching TRBD2. Germline V gene lookup returns CDR1 ENHRY and CDR2 SYGVKD. V shed 0 bases and J 7 bases; nucleotides not matched to a gene: 3. The CDR3 totals 14 residues. CDR3 in amino acids: CAISESAGVNEQFF. The CDR3 DNA reads as TGTGCCATCAGTGAGTCGGCGGGGGTAAATGAGCAGTTCTTC.

V usage is TRBV2 and J usage is TRBJ2-1; 10 nucleotides agree with TRBD1. Unmatched junction bases numbered 10, after V lost 5 bases and J lost 12 bases. CDR1 is SNHLY and CDR2 is FYNNEI in the germline V gene. This CDR3 has 14 residues. The DNA of the CDR3 is TGTGCCAGCAGTTCCGGGACAGGGGATTTTGGGCAGTTCTTC. Protein product: CASSSGTGDFGQFF.

The sample holds one count of this clone. The V and J genes are TRBV18 and TRBJ2-2, with D possibly TRBD1 on 6 matching bases. Germline V lookup: CDR1 KGHSH, CDR2 LQKENI. CDR3 length: 17 amino acids. V lost 5 bases and J 6 bases, leaving 22 bases between the germline ends. Here the CDR3 reads CASSTGFFPQTPGELFF. The CDR3 DNA reads TGTGCCAGCTCAACAGGGTTCTTCCCCCAAACACCCGGGGAGCTGTTTTTT. Using reference TRBV18 and TRBJ2-2 for the parts outside the CDR3, the full variable domain is NAGVMQNPRHLVRRRGQEARLRCSPMKGHSHVYWYRQLPEEGLKFMVYLQKENIIDESGMPKERFSAEFPKEGPSILRIQQVVRGDSAAYFCASSTGFFPQTPGELFFGEGSRLTVL.

The chain couples TRBV5-8 to TRBJ1-5, with D maybe TRBD1 (5 bases). Deletions cut 7 bases from V and 2 bases from J, with 16 bases between. In germline, CDR1 is SGHTS, CDR2 YDEGEE. The CDR3 totals 15 residues. CDR3 coding DNA: TGTGCCAGCGATTGGGGCAGGAGAGGCAATCAGCCCCAGCATTTT. Its translation is CASDWGRRGNQPQHF. The full variable domain, rest sourced from reference TRBV5-8 and TRBJ1-5, is EAGVTQSPTHLIKTRGQQATLRCSPISGHTSVYWYQQALGLGLQFLLWYDEGEERNRGNFPPRFSGRQFPNYSSELNVNALELEDSALYLCASDWGRRGNQPQHFGDGTRLSIL.

J is TRBJ1-1 and V is TRBV11-3; possible D gene TRBD1, 6 bases. Germline V lookup: CDR1 SGHNT, CDR2 YENEEA. This CDR3 region has 13 residues. V lost 4 bases to trimming and J lost 1 base, with 7 bases between them. CDR3 DNA: TGTGCCAGCAGCTGGGACAAGAACACTGAAGCTTTCTTT. It translates to CASSWDKNTEAFF.

This chain joins TRBV5-5 and TRBJ1-5, with D possibly matching TRBD1 (6 bases). Germline CDR1 is SGHKS and CDR2 is YYEKEE (reference sequence). CDR3 size: 14 residues. Trimming left V 2 bases short and J 7 bases short, with 13 bases between. This chain's CDR3 is CASSLQGEAQPQHF. Here the CDR3 DNA reads TGTGCCAGCAGCTTACAGGGTGAGGCGCAGCCCCAGCATTTT.

This clone has a handful of counts. The chain has TRBV9 and TRBJ1-1, with TRBD1 identical over 8 bases. This CDR3 is 15 amino acids long. The V segment lost 6 bases and the J segment 1 base; nucleotides outside the gene matches: 8. The germline CDR1 and CDR2 sequences are SGDLS and YYNGEE. CDR3 sequence: CASNPWGQENTEAFF. The CDR3 DNA sequence: TGTGCCAGCAACCCATGGGGACAGGAGAACACTGAAGCTTTCTTT.

V gene TRBV7-6 combines with J gene TRBJ2-7, with D unresolved. CDR1 is SGHVS and CDR2 is FNYEAQ in the germline V gene. The ends were cut back, 5 bases at V and 4 bases at J, with 9 bases in the middle. The CDR3 runs to 12 residues. The CDR3, as DNA: TGTGCCAGCAGCCAACTTACTTACGAGCAGTACTTC. Protein product: CASSQLTYEQYF.

This chain links TRBV6-6 with TRBJ1-2; D not certain. V shed 0 bases and J shed 3 bases, with 11 bases lying between them. The CDR3 extends over 15 amino acids. Germline lookup yields CDR1 MNHNY and CDR2 SVGAGI (reference sequence). CDR3 coding DNA: TGTGCCAGCAGTTACTCGAGGGTTCCCGACTATGGCTACACCTTC. Translation gives CASSYSRVPDYGYTF.

The J gene is TRBJ2-7, the V gene TRBV27; 8 bases are shared with TRBD1. V gave up 5 bases and J gave up 5 bases; unmatched junction bases: 8. From germline, CDR1 is MNHEY and CDR2 SMNVEV (reference sequence). The CDR3 has 14 residues. As DNA, the CDR3 is TGTGCCAGCAGTACGCGGACAGGGCTCAACGAGCAGTACTTC. Translated: CASSTRTGLNEQYF.

This clone was detected only a few times. This chain connects TRBV6-1 to TRBJ1-5, with no clear D. CDR1 is MNHNS and CDR2 is SASEGT in the germline V gene. This CDR3 region has 11 residues. V was shortened by 6 bases and J by 11 bases, with 11 bases between the two germline ends. Written as DNA, the CDR3 is TGTGCCAGCAGGTCCAGTCGAGCCCAGCATTTT. Translation: CASRSSRAQHF.

The rearrangement links TRBV7-8 to TRBJ1-2; no clear D gene. The V gene lost 5 bases and the J gene lost 4 bases, with 17 bases spanning the gap. The CDR3 spans 15 residues. Germline loops: CDR1 SGHVS, CDR2 FQNEAQ. CDR3 nucleotide sequence: TGTGCCAGCAGCCCAATGCCTACAAGCACCTATGGCTACACCTTC. Translating gives CASSPMPTSTYGYTF.

The chain is built from TRBV6-5 and TRBJ1-1, with D unresolved. Germline V gene sequence: CDR1 MNHEY, CDR2 SVGAGI. The V end lost 4 bases, the J end lost 4 bases, and 10 bases lay between the germline ends. The CDR3 is 13 amino acids. The CDR3 protein is CASSFQDGTEAFF. The CDR3 DNA follows: TGTGCCAGCAGTTTCCAGGACGGCACTGAAGCTTTCTTT.

The CDR3 region has the DNA TGTGCCAGTAGTATAGATCTATTCCGGGGAGATACGCAGTATTTT. Translation: CASSIDLFRGDTQYF. The chain is built from TRBV19 and TRBJ2-3; a weak D match, TRBD2 (5 bases). V was trimmed by 0 bases and J by 5 bases, leaving 12 bases between them. CDR3 length: 15 amino acids. CDR1 and CDR2 (germline): LNHDA, SQIVND (reference sequence).

This rearrangement joins TRBV18 to TRBJ1-5, with TRBD1 matching over 8 bases. The germline V gene has CDR1 KGHSH and CDR2 LQKENI. V lost 5 bases and J lost 6; bases outside the gene matches: 9. The CDR3 is made up of 15 amino acids. The CDR3 reads CASSRKRTGSQPQHF. The CDR3 DNA is TGTGCCAGCTCAAGAAAACGGACAGGGTCTCAGCCCCAGCATTTT.

The chain is built from TRBV5-1 and TRBJ2-3; D is unresolved. V lost 0 bases to trimming and J lost 1 base, with 12 bases between them. Germline CDR1 SGHRS, CDR2 YFSETQ. CDR3 length equals 16 residues. The CDR3 DNA sequence: TGCGCCAGCAGCTTGGCCGCAGGCTCCCGCACAGATACGCAGTATTTT. Translating it yields CASSLAAGSRTDTQYF.

The chain couples TRBV7-6 to TRBJ2-1, with 11 bases matching TRBD2. Germline V gene lookup returns CDR1 SGHVS and CDR2 FNYEAQ. There are 16 residues in the CDR3. With V trimmed by 4 bases and J by 4 bases, 6 bases remained unmatched. CDR3 sequence reads: CASSYASGGIYNEQFF. DNA for the CDR3: TGTGCCAGCAGCTACGCTAGCGGGGGGATATACAATGAGCAGTTCTTC.

CDR3 bases: TGTGCCAGCAGCTTACCCAGTCGGGATGAGCAGTTCTTC. This encodes CASSLPSRDEQFF. The rearrangement joins TRBV7-9 to TRBJ2-1, with D uncertain. Trimming removed 2 bases from V and 8 bases from J, with 10 bases in between. The CDR3 is made up of 13 amino acids. CDR1 and CDR2 (germline): SEHNR, FQNEAQ (reference sequence).

V gene TRBV11-2 combines with J gene TRBJ1-2, with 7 bases fitting TRBD1. Germline V gene lookup returns CDR1 SGHAT and CDR2 FQNNGV. J was trimmed by 0 bases and V by 5 bases; bases with no gene match: 12. The CDR3 is 17 amino acids. In nucleotides, the CDR3 is TGTGCCAGCAGCGCCCCAAACTCGACAGGGCCTAACTATGGCTACACCTTC. Amino acid sequence: CASSAPNSTGPNYGYTF.

The chain has TRBV2 and TRBJ1-5, with 10 bases lining up with TRBD1. The germline gives CDR1 SNHLY, CDR2 FYNNEI. This CDR3 comprises 14 residues. With 5 bases clipped from V and 6 bases from J, the junction kept 4 bases outside the gene matches. The CDR3 bases are TGTGCCAGCAGTCCGGGACAGGGGATTCAGCCCCAGCATTTT. This gives the protein CASSPGQGIQPQHF.

The chain couples TRBV13 to TRBJ2-2; TRBD1 aligns across 10 bases. The CDR3 consists of 19 residues. Germline loops: CDR1 PRHDT, CDR2 FYEKMQ (reference sequence). V shed 5 bases and J 3 bases; nucleotides not matched to a gene: 15. CDR3: CASSPRALTGGAHTGELFF. The CDR3 bases are TGTGCCAGCAGCCCTAGGGCCCTGACAGGGGGCGCTCACACCGGGGAGCTGTTTTTT.

The table lists this clone with a count of one. The chain combines TRBV9 with TRBJ2-3; D is unresolved. The CDR3 covers 16 residues. The ends were cut back, 0 bases at V and 0 bases at J, with 11 bases in the middle. CDR1 is SGDLS, CDR2 YYNGEE, per germline. CDR3 sequence: CASSVGSVSSTDTQYF. The CDR3 DNA is TGTGCCAGCAGCGTAGGCTCAGTCTCTAGCACAGATACGCAGTATTTT. The full variable domain, in which reference TRBV9 and TRBJ2-3 provide the parts outside the CDR3, is DSGVTQTPKHLITATGQRVTLRCSPRSGDLSVYWYQQSLDQGLQFLIQYYNGEERAKGNILERFSAQQFPDLHSELNLSSLELGDSALYFCASSVGSVSSTDTQYFGPGTRLTVL.